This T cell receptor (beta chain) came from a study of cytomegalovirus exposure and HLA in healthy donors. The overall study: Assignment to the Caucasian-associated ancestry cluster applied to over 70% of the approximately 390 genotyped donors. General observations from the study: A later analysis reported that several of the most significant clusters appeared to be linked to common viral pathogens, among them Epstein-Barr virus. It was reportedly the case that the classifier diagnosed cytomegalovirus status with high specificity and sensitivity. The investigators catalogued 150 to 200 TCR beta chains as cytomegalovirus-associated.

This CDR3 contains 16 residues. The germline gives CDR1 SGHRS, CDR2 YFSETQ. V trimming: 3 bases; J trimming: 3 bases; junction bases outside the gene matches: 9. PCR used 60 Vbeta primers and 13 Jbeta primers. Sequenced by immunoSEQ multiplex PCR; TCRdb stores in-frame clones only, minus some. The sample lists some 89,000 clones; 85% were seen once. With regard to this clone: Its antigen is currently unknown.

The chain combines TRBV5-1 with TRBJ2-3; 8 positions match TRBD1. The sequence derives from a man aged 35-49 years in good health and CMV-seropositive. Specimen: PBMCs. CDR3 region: CASSSNRGWGTDTQYF. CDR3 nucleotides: TGCGCCAGCAGCTCTAACAGGGGGTGGGGGACAGATACGCAGTATTTT.